This T cell receptor (beta chain) derives from a study of identical twins. Notes on the study in general: Insertions were fewer in abundant cord blood beta clonotypes, whereas memory repertoires showed none of this pattern. Researchers reported excess low generation probability among twin-shared out-of-frame alpha sequences.

Through template switching, a universal primer site was introduced, and the cDNA contained unique molecular identifiers. TCRdb independently ran MiXCR on the 5' RACE reads; one entry per CDR3 protein. The sample has 700,000 or so distinct CDR3 sequences, 8.6% seen once. This clonotype was seen repeatedly, ten times or more. The antigen remains undetermined. Per the germline V gene, CDR1 is SGHVS and CDR2 is FNYEAQ. There are 12 residues in the CDR3. With 5 bases removed from V and 5 bases from J, the gap between germline ends came to 9 bases. This sample was shared with a second study, whose subject was yellow fever vaccine responses in identical twins.

Material: PBMCs. V and J are TRBV7-6 and TRBJ2-5, with a weak D call TRBD2 (6 bases). The clonotype originates from a young woman in good health. The CDR3 coding sequence is TGTGCCAGCAGCCCGGGAGTCGAGACCCAGTACTTC. This gives the protein CASSPGVETQYF.